The 15 T cell receptor beta chains below were found in one sample sequenced in a study of beta chain features in type 1 diabetes. Isolated RNA was reverse transcribed in full, so expressed TCRB transcripts were sequenced. Profiling relied on immunoSEQ multiplex PCR, and the TCRdb table lists in-frame clones only, not all of them. This sample has hundreds of thousands of clones, with roughly 16% found just once. Sequencing input: naive CD4+ T cells from blood. These receptors were obtained from a man between 18 and 29 years old in good health.

The rearrangement links TRBV5-4 to TRBJ1-2; D is undetermined. CDR3 size: 14 residues. Germline V gene data show CDR1 as SGHNT and CDR2 as YYREEE (reference sequence). The V end lost 1 base, the J end lost 2 bases, and 9 bases lay between the germline ends. CDR3: CASSLRSANYGYTF. DNA for the CDR3: TGTGCCAGCAGCTTGCGGTCAGCAAACTATGGCTACACCTTC. The whole variable domain, remainder taken from reference TRBV5-4 and TRBJ1-2, is ETGVTQSPTHLIKTRGQQVTLRCSSQSGHNTVSWYQQALGQGPQFIFQYYREEENGRGNFPPRFSGLQFPNYSSELNVNALELDDSALYLCASSLRSANYGYTFGSGTRLTVV.

The sample holds a few counts of this clone. This chain joins TRBV5-1 and TRBJ2-4; possibly TRBD1 for D (6 bases). The CDR3 loop spans 18 amino acids. Germline CDR1 SGHRS, CDR2 YFSETQ. Trimming took 0 bases from V and 1 from J, leaving 17 bases between them. The CDR3 region has the DNA TGCGCCAGCAGCTTGGGCCTGCAGGGGCGGAAGGCCAAAAACATTCAGTACTTC. The encoded protein is CASSLGLQGRKAKNIQYF.

This clone was seen only a few times. The chain couples TRBV18 to TRBJ1-3; weak D call: TRBD1 (5 bases). V was clipped by 3 bases and J by 1 base, with 7 bases between them. Per the germline V gene, CDR1 is KGHSH and CDR2 is LQKENI. This CDR3 has 14 amino acids. CDR3 DNA sequence: TGTGCCAGCTCACCCGAGGGGTCTGGAAACACCATATATTTT. It translates to CASSPEGSGNTIYF.

There are a few counts of this clone. The gene calls are TRBV25-1 and TRBJ2-7; 7 bases agree with TRBD1. From germline, CDR1 is MGHDK and CDR2 SYGVNS. V shed 9 bases, J shed 4 bases, and the junction held 6 bases outside the gene matches. CDR3 length equals 12 residues. The CDR3 spells CASRSGQYEQYF. The CDR3, as DNA: TGTGCCAGTCGGTCGGGACAGTACGAGCAGTACTTC.

The chain uses TRBV2 and TRBJ1-6; 11 nucleotides line up with TRBD1. Germline lookup yields CDR1 SNHLY and CDR2 FYNNEI. V lost 7 bases to trimming and J lost 7 bases; unmatched junction nucleotides: 3. This CDR3 has 14 residues. CDR3 nucleotides: TGTGCCAGCAATGGACAGGGGGCAAATTCACCCCTCCACTTT. Amino acid sequence: CASNGQGANSPLHF.

The chain has TRBV7-9 and TRBJ2-1; D gene unclear. From germline, CDR1 is SEHNR and CDR2 FQNEAQ (reference sequence). Deletions cut 1 base from V and 4 bases from J, with 8 bases between. The CDR3 totals 14 residues. In DNA, the CDR3 is TGTGCCAGCAGCTTAGGACCAATGTACAATGAGCAGTTCTTC. Translating gives CASSLGPMYNEQFF.

V is TRBV4-3 and J is TRBJ1-6; D perhaps matches TRBD1 (6 bases). Trimming shortened V by 3 bases and J by 6 bases, and 15 bases separated the two germline ends. Per the germline V gene, CDR1 is LGHNA and CDR2 is YSLEER. This CDR3 contains 16 residues. CDR3 nucleotides: TGCGCCAGCAGCCAGGTTTTAGGGGGGCGTAATTCACCCCTCCACTTT. Protein product: CASSQVLGGRNSPLHF.

With respect to this clone: This clone may be a read error of a much larger clone one base away. The sample contains more than one DNA sequence encoding this CDR3. This sequence joins TRBV27 and TRBJ2-7; no clear D gene. Trimming pared 5 bases from V and 0 bases from J, leaving 2 bases between. Germline CDR1 and CDR2: MNHEY and SMNVEV (reference sequence). CDR3 length: 11 residues. CDR3 nucleotide sequence: TGTGCCAGCAGTACCTCCTACGAGCAGTACTTC. Translation gives CASSTSYEQYF.

The chain joins TRBV6-5 to TRBJ1-5; maybe TRBD1 (5 bases). Germline lookup yields CDR1 MNHEY and CDR2 SVGAGI. The CDR3 is made up of 14 amino acids. The V and J ends lost 6 bases and 2 bases respectively, with 11 bases between them. DNA of the CDR3: TGTGCCAGCAGGGGGCACGGGGGCAATCAGCCCCAGCATTTT. Its translation: CASRGHGGNQPQHF.

This clone was observed a few times. This sequence joins TRBV7-9 and TRBJ1-1; D call uncertain. The CDR3 has 13 residues. Germline CDR1 reads SEHNR; CDR2 reads FQNEAQ (reference sequence). V was trimmed by 2 bases and J by 11 bases, leaving 15 bases between them. CDR3 sequence reads: CASSLPPVLAAFF. In nucleotides, the CDR3 is TGTGCCAGCAGCTTACCCCCAGTCCTAGCTGCTTTCTTT.

The rearrangement joins TRBV19 to TRBJ1-2; 9 bases fit TRBD1. Germline V gene lookup returns CDR1 LNHDA and CDR2 SQIVND (reference sequence). The CDR3 is made up of 15 amino acids. Losses at the gene ends were 5 bases for V and 2 bases for J; bases not matched to a gene: 6. CDR3 DNA: TGTGCCAGTAGTGGCGGGACAGGGCGAAACTATGGCTACACCTTC. This encodes CASSGGTGRNYGYTF.

The V and J genes are TRBV7-3 and TRBJ2-7; D is perhaps TRBD2 (6 bases). Germline V gene lookup returns CDR1 SGHTA and CDR2 FQGTGA. V lost 5 bases and J lost 4, with 12 bases in between. This CDR3 has 13 amino acids. The CDR3: CASSPTGEYEQYF. CDR3 sequence (DNA): TGTGCCAGCAGCCCGACGGGGGAGTACGAGCAGTACTTC.

Only a few counts were recorded for this clone. V is TRBV5-4 and J is TRBJ2-7; D ambiguous. Germline loops: CDR1 SGHNT, CDR2 YYREEE (reference sequence). V was shortened by 7 bases and J by 3 bases, with 23 bases between the two germline ends. The CDR3 totals 16 residues. CDR3 region: CASWAFRVCLCYEQYF. Written as DNA, the CDR3 is TGTGCCAGCTGGGCCTTCCGGGTATGCCTTTGCTACGAGCAGTACTTC.

The sample holds a few counts of this clone. This sequence joins TRBV5-1 and TRBJ2-1, with no clear D. V was trimmed by 0 bases and J by 5 bases, leaving 15 bases between them. CDR3 size: 16 residues. In germline, CDR1 is SGHRS, CDR2 YFSETQ. As DNA, the CDR3 is TGCGCCAGCAGCTTGGGTTTTTCAAATAGAGACAATGAGCAGTTCTTC. Translation: CASSLGFSNRDNEQFF.

The V gene is TRBV2, the J gene TRBJ2-2; 10 bases agree with TRBD1. The CDR3 is 15 residues long. Per the germline V gene, CDR1 is SNHLY and CDR2 is FYNNEI. Germline trimming cut 7 bases from V and 6 bases from J; bases unmatched to any gene: 8. This chain's CDR3 is CASKIDRGLAGELFF. The CDR3 DNA reads as TGTGCCAGCAAGATTGACAGGGGGCTTGCCGGGGAGCTGTTTTTT.